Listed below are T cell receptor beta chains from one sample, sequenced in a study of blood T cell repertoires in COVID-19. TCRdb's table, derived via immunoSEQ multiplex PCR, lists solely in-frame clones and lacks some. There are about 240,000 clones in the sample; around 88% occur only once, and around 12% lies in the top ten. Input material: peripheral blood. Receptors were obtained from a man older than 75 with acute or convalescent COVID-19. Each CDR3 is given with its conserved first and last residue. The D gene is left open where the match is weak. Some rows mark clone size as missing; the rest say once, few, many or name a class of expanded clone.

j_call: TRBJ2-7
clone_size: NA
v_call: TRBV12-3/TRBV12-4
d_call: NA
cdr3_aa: CASTAGPPYEQYF
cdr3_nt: TGTGCCAGCACCGCGGGACCCCCCTACGAGCAGTACTTC

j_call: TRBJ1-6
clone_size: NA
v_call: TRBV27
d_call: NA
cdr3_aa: CASSAIRGSSYNSPLHF
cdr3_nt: TGTGCCAGCAGTGCGATAAGGGGAAGTTCCTATAATTCACCCCTCCACTTT

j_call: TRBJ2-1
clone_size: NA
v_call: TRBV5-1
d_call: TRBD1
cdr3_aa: CASRGTGLHNEQFF
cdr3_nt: TGCGCCAGCAGAGGGACAGGGTTGCACAATGAGCAGTTCTTC

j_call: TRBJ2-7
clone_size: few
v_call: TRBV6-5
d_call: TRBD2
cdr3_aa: CASSSTSGTGEQYF
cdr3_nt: TGTGCCAGCAGTTCGACTAGCGGGACTGGCGAGCAGTACTTC

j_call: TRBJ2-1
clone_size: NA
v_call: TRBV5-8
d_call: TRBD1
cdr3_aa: CASSLVAGGRRYNEQFF
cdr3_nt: TGTGCCAGCAGCTTGGTCGCAGGGGGCCGGAGGTACAATGAGCAGTTCTTC

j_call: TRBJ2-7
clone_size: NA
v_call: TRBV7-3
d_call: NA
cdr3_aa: CASSPSPGYEQYF
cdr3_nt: TGTGCCAGCAGCCCCTCCCCAGGGTACGAGCAGTACTTC

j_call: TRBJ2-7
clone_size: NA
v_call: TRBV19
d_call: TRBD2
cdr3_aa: CASSIKRGQFYEQYF
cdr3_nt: TGTGCCAGTAGTATCAAGCGGGGCCAATTCTACGAGCAGTACTTC

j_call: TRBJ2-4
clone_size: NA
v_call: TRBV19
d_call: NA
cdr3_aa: CASSSGPWGDIQYF
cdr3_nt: TGTGCCAGTAGCAGTGGGCCGTGGGGGGACATTCAGTACTTC

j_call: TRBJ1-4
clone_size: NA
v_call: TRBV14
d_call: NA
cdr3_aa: CASSQATWSGKLFF
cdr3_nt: TGTGCCAGCAGCCAAGCCACATGGTCCGGGAAACTGTTTTTT

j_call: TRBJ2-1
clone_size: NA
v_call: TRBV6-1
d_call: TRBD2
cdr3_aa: CASSDGASGIVSYNEQFF
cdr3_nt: TGTGCCAGCAGTGACGGGGCTAGCGGGATAGTCTCCTACAATGAGCAGTTCTTC

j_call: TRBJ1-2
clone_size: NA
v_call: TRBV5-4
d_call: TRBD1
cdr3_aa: CASSFGQGVPYGYTF
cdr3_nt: TGTGCCAGCAGCTTTGGACAGGGAGTCCCCTATGGCTACACCTTC

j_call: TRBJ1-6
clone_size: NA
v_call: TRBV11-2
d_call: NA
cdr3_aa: CASSLRQFDSPLHF
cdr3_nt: TGTGCCAGCAGCTTGCGACAATTTGATTCACCCCTCCACTTT

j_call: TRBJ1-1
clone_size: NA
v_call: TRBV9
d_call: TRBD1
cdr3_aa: CASSVVGEGASAFF
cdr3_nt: TGTGCCAGCAGCGTAGTGGGAGAGGGGGCCTCAGCTTTCTTT

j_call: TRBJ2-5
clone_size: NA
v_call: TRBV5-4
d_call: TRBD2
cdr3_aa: CASSSYSGGQETQYF
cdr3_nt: TGTGCCAGCAGCTCGTACAGCGGGGGCCAAGAGACCCAGTACTTC

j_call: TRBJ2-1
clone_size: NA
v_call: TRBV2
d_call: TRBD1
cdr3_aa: CASNLDRGHVHNEQFF
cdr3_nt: TGTGCCAGCAACCTCGACAGGGGGCATGTTCACAATGAGCAGTTCTTC

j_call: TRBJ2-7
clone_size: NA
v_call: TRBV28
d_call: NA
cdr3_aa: CASSSVGASYEQYF
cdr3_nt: TGTGCCAGCAGTTCAGTGGGGGCATCCTACGAGCAGTACTTC

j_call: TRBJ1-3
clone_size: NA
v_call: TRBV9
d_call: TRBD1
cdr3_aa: CASSVGGTGFISGNTIYF
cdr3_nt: TGTGCCAGCAGCGTAGGAGGGACAGGGTTTATTTCTGGAAACACCATATATTTT

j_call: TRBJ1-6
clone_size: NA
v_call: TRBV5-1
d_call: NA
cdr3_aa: CASAGGASSYNSPLHF
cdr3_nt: TGCGCCAGCGCCGGAGGGGCGAGCTCCTATAATTCACCCCTCCACTTT

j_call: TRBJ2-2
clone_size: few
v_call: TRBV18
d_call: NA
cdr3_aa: CASIPNSYTGELFF
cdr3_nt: TGTGCCAGCATCCCGAATAGCTACACCGGGGAGCTGTTTTTT

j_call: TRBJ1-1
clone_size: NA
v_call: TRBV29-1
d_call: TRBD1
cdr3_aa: CSVAGRTGMNTEAFF
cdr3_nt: TGCAGCGTTGCCGGCCGGACAGGCATGAACACTGAAGCTTTCTTT

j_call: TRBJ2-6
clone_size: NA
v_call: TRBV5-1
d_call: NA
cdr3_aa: CASSLVRENSGANVLTF
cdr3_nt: TGCGCCAGCAGCTTGGTTAGGGAGAACTCTGGGGCCAACGTCCTGACTTTC

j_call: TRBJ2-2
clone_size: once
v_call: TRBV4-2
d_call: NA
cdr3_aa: CASSQDWQNPAGELFF
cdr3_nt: TGTGCCAGCAGCCAAGATTGGCAAAATCCTGCAGGGGAGCTGTTTTTT

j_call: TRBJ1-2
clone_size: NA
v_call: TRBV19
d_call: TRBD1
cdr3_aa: CASSIGQGNYGYTF
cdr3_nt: TGTGCCAGTAGTATAGGACAGGGGAACTATGGCTACACCTTC

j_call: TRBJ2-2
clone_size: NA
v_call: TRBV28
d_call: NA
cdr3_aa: CASSLPRTAADTGELFF
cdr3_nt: TGTGCCAGCAGTTTACCCCGGACAGCCGCGGACACCGGGGAGCTGTTTTTT

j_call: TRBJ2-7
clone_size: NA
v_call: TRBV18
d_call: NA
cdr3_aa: CASSPQQGGGGEQYF
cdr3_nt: TGTGCCAGCTCACCCCAGCAGGGGGGAGGTGGCGAGCAGTACTTC

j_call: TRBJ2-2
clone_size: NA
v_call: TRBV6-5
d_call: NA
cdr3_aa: CASSSRPVGELFF
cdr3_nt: TGTGCCAGCAGTTCGCGGCCGGTGGGGGAGCTGTTTTTT

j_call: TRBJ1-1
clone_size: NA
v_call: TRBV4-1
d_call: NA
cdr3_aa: CASSHAGGGRRNTEAFF
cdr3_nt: TGCGCCAGCAGCCACGCGGGGGGTGGGAGAAGGAACACTGAAGCTTTCTTT

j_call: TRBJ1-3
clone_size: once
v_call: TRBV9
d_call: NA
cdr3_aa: CASSVGGGNTIYF
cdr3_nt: TGTGCCAGCAGCGTAGGGGGGGGTAACACCATATATTTT

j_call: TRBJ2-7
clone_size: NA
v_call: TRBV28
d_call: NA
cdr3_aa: CASSLFRGIRNEQYF
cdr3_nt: TGTGCCAGCAGTTTATTCCGGGGGATCCGCAACGAGCAGTACTTC

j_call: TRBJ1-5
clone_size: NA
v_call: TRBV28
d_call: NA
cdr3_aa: CATLLEAARNQPQHF
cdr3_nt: TGTGCCACCCTGTTGGAGGCGGCCCGAAATCAGCCCCAGCATTTT

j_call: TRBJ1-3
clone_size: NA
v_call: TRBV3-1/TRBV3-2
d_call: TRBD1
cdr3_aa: CASSPAGQGFSIYF
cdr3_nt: TGTGCCAGCAGCCCGGCGGGACAGGGCTTTTCCATATATTTT

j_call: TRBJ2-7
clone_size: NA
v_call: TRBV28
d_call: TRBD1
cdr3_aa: CASRGTGFEQYF
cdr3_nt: TGTGCCAGTCGCGGGACAGGGTTCGAGCAGTACTTC

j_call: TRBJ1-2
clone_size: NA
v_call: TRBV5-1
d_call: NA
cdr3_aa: CASSLDIATYGYTF
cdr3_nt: TGCGCCAGCAGCTTGGACATCGCAACCTATGGCTACACCTTC

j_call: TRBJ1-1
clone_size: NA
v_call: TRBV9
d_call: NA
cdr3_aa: CASSADSWNTEAFF
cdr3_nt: TGTGCCAGCAGCGCTGACAGTTGGAACACTGAAGCTTTCTTT

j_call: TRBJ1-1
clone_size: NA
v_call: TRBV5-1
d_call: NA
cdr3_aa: CASSFQGNTEAFF
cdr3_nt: TGCGCCAGCAGCTTTCAGGGGAACACTGAAGCTTTCTTT

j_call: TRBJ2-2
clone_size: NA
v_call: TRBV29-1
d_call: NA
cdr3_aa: CSAEGGYTGELFF
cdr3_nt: TGCAGCGCAGAGGGCGGTTACACCGGGGAGCTGTTTTTT

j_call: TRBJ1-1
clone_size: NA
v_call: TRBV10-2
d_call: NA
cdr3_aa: CASSRGSNTEAFF
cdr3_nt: TGCGCCAGCAGTAGGGGATCCAACACTGAAGCTTTCTTT

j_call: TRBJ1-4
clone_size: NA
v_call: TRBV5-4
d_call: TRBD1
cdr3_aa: CASSSGTGSAEKLFF
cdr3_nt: TGTGCCAGCAGCTCCGGGACAGGTTCGGCCGAAAAACTGTTTTTT

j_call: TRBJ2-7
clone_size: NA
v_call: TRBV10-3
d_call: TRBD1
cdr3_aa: CAIKGQGADEQYF
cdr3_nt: TGTGCCATCAAGGGACAGGGGGCTGACGAGCAGTACTTC

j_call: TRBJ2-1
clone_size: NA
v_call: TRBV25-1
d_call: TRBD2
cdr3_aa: CASSDPKRGGQNEQFF
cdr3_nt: TGTGCCAGCAGTGACCCAAAGCGGGGGGGCCAGAATGAGCAGTTCTTC

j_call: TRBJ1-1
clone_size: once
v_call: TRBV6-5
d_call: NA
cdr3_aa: CASSYGRGETEAFF
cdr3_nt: TGTGCCAGCAGTTACGGGAGGGGTGAGACTGAAGCTTTCTTT

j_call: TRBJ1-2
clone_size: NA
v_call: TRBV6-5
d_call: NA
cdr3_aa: CASSSAVKVYGYTF
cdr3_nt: TGTGCCAGCAGTTCCGCGGTTAAGGTATATGGCTACACCTTC

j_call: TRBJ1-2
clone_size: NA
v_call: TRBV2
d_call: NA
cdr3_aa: CASTRVPEYGYTF
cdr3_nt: TGTGCCAGCACTCGGGTTCCGGAATATGGCTACACCTTC

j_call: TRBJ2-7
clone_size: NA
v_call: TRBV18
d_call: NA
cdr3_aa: CASSPGRFSYEQYF
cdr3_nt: TGTGCCAGCTCACCAGGGAGATTCTCCTACGAGCAGTACTTC

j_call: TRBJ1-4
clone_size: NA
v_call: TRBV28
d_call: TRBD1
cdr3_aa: CASKTGSEKLFF
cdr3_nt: TGTGCCAGCAAGACAGGGTCTGAAAAACTGTTTTTT

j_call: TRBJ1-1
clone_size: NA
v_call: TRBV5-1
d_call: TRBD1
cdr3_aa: CASSWRTGASGNTEAFF
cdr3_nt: TGCGCCAGCAGCTGGAGGACAGGGGCGTCAGGGAACACTGAAGCTTTCTTT

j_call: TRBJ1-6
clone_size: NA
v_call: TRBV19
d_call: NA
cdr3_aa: CATRGQYNSPLHF
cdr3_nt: TGTGCCACCAGGGGCCAATATAATTCACCCCTCCACTTT

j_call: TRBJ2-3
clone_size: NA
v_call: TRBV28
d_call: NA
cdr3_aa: CASSLLLAQYF
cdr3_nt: TGTGCCAGCAGTTTATTATTAGCGCAGTATTTT

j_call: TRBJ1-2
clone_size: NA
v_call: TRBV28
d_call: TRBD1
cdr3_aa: CASRLGTVYGYTF
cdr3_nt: TGTGCCAGCAGATTAGGGACAGTCTATGGCTACACCTTC

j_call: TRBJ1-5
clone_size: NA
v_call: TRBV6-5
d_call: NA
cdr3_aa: CASSYSIDSNQPQHF
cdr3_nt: TGTGCCAGCAGTTACTCGATAGATAGCAATCAGCCCCAGCATTTT

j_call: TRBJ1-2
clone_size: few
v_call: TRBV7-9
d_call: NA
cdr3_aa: CASSSPAEDGYTF
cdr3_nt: TGTGCCAGCAGCTCCCCGGCCGAGGATGGCTACACCTTC

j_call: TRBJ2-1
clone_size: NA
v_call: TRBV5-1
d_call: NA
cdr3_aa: CASSADGLSYNEQFF
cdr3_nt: TGCGCCAGCAGCGCGGACGGACTATCCTACAATGAGCAGTTCTTC